This TCR beta chain was sequenced for a study of blood T cell repertoires in COVID-19. The authors' processing: Reference gene primer amplification in the assay estimated nucleated cell counts. Repertoires were generated with immunoSEQ multiplex PCR, while TCRdb's copy carries only in-frame clones and drops some. That table is the source of V, J and clone size, and D and trimming were worked out from the DNA. The table lists 20,000 or so clones, approximately 89% of them singletons. Sequences were obtained from peripheral blood. This clonotype originated in a human donor in a cohort sampled during active COVID-19.

The CDR3 is CAISDGTSGGPRRDTQYF. CDR3 coding DNA: TGTGCCATCAGTGACGGGACTAGCGGGGGCCCTAGACGAGATACGCAGTATTTT. The rearrangement links TRBV10-3 to TRBJ2-3, with 14 bases aligning to TRBD2. The CDR3 runs to 18 residues. Trimming removed 3 bases from V and 5 bases from J; junction bases left unmatched: 10. CDR1 and CDR2 (germline): ENHRY, SYGVKD.